A few counts support the clone carrying this TCR beta chain. No antigen is known for it. The sample contains more than one DNA sequence encoding this CDR3. TCRdb keeps only in-frame clones here, not all; method: immunoSEQ multiplex PCR. Of around 100,000 clones in the sample, about 92% are singletons; the top ten hold approximately 1.3%. This entry is derived from a study of T cell responses to AZD1222 COVID-19 vaccine. Study results and caveats: Among the donors, most were white British and more were female, and clonal diversity was possibly underestimated.

This receptor was taken from an adult in good health. Material: peripheral blood, obtained on day 0 of AZD1222 vaccination.

This chain's CDR3 is CASSFSGNTGELFF. The CDR3 coding sequence is TGCGCCAGCAGCTTTAGCGGGAACACCGGGGAGCTGTTTTTT. The chain combines TRBV5-1 with TRBJ2-2; the D gene is possibly TRBD2 (6 bases). Trimming cost V 2 bases and J 1 base, with 6 bases left between them. The CDR3 runs to 14 residues. Germline-derived CDR1 and CDR2 are SGHRS and YFSETQ.